This T cell receptor (beta chain) was recorded in a study of T cell responses to AZD1222 COVID-19 vaccine (dated by TCRdb to about 2021). Background on the whole study: AZD1222 recipients with second doses at about 4 weeks or about 12 weeks were pooled, because spike-specific TCR depth and breadth did not differ between schedules. A total of about 250 trial participants underwent TCR sequencing, of whom 200 to 220 had received two doses of AZD1222 and some 25 had received two doses of the MenACWY control vaccine. Trial participants were enrolled into age subgroups of 18-55, 56-69 and 70-plus years, which contained about 150, 27 and 61 TCR-sequenced participants, respectively. Study-level results and caveats: The 56-69-year group was small, and its depth increase did not reach significance, likely because of low power. Most participants were white British and females outnumbered males, and the authors suggested that clonal diversity may have been underestimated. Epitopes outside the regions mutated in the B.1.351 and B.1.1.7 variants were reportedly recognized by nearly half of the unique spike-specific TCRs. Spike-specific TCR breadth and depth rose significantly after two AZD1222 doses compared with day 0 and with MenACWY recipients. Only five or six AZD1222 recipients were SARS-CoV-2 seropositive at baseline, limiting conclusions about previously exposed vaccinees. Because no day 14 peak-response samples were available, the repertoires could be characterized only after the peak T cell response. The vaccine-associated CD4 TCRs covered the entire spike protein, and the dominant responses fell in regions 160-218 and 743-854.

Sequences MNHEY (CDR1) and SMNVEV (CDR2) are obtained from the germline V gene (reference sequence). V was cut back by 6 bases and J by 3 bases, leaving a gap of 15 bases between them. The CDR3 has 15 amino acids, counting the end cysteine and phenylalanine. The retained sequence is limited to the CDR3, 45 bases, with the frame set at the first base. The CDR3 regions of human TCRbeta chains were analyzed by immunosequencing. The study's processing was this. TCRs in the repertoires were compared against a reference library of SARS-CoV-2-specific TCRs that had been generated with the MIRA antigen-specificity platform. Breadth was defined as the fraction of unique TCRs that were SARS-CoV-2-associated. Depth was defined as the fraction of total T cells that were SARS-CoV-2-associated. Using the MIRA data, each spike-specific TCR was assigned both to the spike region to which the TCR was reactive and to a CD4 or CD8 class. Log10-transformed breadth and depth values were compared by one-way ANOVA with Sidak's multiple comparisons tests. The immuneACCESS repertoire file appears here via TCRdb, limited to in-frame rearrangements. These files lack a portion of the clones; in checked studies, under half of the deficit traces to unresolved V genes, and the cause of the others is not known. V, J and clone size reflect that table, while D and trimming were determined from the DNA. The sample table lists approximately 130,000 clones, about nine tenths of them with a count of one. The ten largest clonotypes hold approximately 7.9% of the sample.

The time point label of this sample denotes: baseline before first vaccination. Samples from vaccinated people were obtained from the UK trials COV001 and COV002, which included a single-blind randomized controlled phase 2/3 trial of AZD1222 (ChAdOx1 nCoV-19) in healthy adults. Trial participant PBMC samples were collected at day 0 and day 28 after the second dose for TCRbeta chain sequencing. Turning to this clone: Its antigen target is currently unknown. Base qualities are not provided; no much larger clone lies one nucleotide away.

The chain is assembled from TRBV27 and TRBJ2-1, with a weak D call of TRBD2 (6 bases match). The receptor's source is an adult in good health. Material: peripheral blood, obtained on day 0 of AZD1222 vaccination. CDR3 region: CASRIAVGGYNEQFF. In nucleotide form, the sequence is TGTGCCAGCAGGATAGCGGTTGGGGGCTACAATGAGCAGTTCTTC.